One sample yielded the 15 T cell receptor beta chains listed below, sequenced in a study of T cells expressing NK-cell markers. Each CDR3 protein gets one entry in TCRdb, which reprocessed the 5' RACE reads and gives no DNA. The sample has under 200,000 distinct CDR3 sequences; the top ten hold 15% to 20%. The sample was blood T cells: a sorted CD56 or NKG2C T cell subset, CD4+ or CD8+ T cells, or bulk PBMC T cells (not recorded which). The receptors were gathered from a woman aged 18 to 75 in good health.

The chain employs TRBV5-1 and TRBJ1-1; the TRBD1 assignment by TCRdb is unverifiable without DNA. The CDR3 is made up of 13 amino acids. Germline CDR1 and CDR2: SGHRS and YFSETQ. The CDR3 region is CASRDRQNTEAFF. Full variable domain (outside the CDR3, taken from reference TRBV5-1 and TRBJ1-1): KAGVTQTPRYLIKTRGQQVTLSCSPISGHRSVSWYQQTPGQGLQFLFEYFSETQRNKGNFPGRFSGRQFSNSRSEMNVSTLELGDSALYLCASRDRQNTEAFFGQGTRLTVV.

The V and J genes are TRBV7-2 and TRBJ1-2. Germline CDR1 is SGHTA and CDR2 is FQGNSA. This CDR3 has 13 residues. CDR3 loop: CASSTKAGYGYTF.

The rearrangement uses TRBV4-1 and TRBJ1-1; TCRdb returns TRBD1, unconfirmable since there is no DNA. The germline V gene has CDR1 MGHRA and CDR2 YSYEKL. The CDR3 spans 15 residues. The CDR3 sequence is CASSLGMGVNTEAFF.

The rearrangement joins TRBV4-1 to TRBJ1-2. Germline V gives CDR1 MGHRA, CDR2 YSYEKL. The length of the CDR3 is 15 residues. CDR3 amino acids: CASSPGRASNYGYTF.

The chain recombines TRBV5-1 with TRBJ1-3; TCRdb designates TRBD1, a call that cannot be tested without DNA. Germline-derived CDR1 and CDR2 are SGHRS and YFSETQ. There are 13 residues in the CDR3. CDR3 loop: CASSFRDGNTIYF.

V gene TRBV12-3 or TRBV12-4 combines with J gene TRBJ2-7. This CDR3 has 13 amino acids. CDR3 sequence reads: CASSLLMSYEQYF.

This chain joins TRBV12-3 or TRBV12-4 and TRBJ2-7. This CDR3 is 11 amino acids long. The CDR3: CASKALYEQYF.

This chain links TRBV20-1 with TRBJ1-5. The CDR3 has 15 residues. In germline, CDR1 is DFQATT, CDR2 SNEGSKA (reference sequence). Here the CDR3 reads CSARGAPQSDRPQHF.

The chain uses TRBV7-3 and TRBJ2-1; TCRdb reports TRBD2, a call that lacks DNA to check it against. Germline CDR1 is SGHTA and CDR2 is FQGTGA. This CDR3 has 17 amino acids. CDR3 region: CASSRNSGGGSYNEQFF.

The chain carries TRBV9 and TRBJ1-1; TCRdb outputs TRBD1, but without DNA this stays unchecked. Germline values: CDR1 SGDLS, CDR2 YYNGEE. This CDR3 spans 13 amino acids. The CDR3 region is CASSAGTEAEAFF. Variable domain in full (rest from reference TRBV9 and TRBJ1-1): DSGVTQTPKHLITATGQRVTLRCSPRSGDLSVYWYQQSLDQGLQFLIQYYNGEERAKGNILERFSAQQFPDLHSELNLSSLELGDSALYFCASSAGTEAEAFFGQGTRLTVV.

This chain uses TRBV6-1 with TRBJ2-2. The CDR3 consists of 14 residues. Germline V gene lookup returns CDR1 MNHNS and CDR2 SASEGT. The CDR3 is CASRLKANTGELFF.

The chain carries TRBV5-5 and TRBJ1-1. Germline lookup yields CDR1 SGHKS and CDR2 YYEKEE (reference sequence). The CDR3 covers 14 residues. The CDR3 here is CASSFRGRNTEAFF.

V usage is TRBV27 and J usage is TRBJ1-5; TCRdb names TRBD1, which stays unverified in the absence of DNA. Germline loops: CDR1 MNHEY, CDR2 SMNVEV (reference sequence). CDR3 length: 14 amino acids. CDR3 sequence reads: CASSLGPGVAPQHF.

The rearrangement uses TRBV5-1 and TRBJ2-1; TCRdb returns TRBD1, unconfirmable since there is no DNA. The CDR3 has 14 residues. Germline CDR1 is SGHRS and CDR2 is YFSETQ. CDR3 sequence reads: CASSEGGVYNEQFF. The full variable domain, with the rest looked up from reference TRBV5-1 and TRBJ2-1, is KAGVTQTPRYLIKTRGQQVTLSCSPISGHRSVSWYQQTPGQGLQFLFEYFSETQRNKGNFPGRFSGRQFSNSRSEMNVSTLELGDSALYLCASSEGGVYNEQFFGPGTRLTVL.

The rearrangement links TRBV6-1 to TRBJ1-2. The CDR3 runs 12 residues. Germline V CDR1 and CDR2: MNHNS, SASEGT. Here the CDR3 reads CASKEGNYGYTF.